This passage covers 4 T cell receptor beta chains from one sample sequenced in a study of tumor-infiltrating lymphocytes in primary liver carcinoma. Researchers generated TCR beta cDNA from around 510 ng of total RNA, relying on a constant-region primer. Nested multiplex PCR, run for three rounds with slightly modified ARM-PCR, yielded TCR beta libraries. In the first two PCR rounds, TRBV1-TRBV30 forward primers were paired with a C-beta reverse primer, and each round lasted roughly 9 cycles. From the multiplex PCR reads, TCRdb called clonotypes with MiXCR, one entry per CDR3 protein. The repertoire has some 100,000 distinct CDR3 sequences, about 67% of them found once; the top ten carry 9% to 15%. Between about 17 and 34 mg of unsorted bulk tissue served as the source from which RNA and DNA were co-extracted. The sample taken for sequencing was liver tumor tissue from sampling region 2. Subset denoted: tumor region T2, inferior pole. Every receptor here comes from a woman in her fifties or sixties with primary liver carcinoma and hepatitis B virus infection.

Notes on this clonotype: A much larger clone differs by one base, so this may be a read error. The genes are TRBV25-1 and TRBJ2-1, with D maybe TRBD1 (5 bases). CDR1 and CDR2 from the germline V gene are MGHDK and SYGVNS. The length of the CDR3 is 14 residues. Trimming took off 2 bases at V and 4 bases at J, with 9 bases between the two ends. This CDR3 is CASSEPWTYNEQFF. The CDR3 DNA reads TGTGCCAGCAGTGAACCCTGGACATACAATGAGCAGTTCTTC.

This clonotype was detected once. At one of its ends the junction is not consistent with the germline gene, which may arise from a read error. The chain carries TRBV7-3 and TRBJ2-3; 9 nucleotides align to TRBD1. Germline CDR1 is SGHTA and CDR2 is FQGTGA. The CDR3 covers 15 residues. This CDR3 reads CVSSPRTGGTDTQYF. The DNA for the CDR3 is TGTGTCAGCAGCCCGCGGACAGGGGGCACAGATACGCAGTATTTT.

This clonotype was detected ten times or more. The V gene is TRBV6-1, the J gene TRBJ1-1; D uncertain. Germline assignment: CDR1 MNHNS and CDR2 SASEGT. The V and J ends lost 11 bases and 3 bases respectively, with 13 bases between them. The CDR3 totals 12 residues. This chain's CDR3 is CASSEFDTEAFF. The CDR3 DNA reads TGTGCCTCGTCAGAATTTGACACTGAAGCTTTCTTT.

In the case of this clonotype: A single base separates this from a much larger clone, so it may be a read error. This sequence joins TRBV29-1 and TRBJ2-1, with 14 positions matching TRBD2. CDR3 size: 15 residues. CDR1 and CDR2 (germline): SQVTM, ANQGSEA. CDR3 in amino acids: CSVKGGLAGDDEQLF. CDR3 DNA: TGCAGCGTTAAGGGGGGACTAGCGGGAGACGATGAGCAGCTCTTC.